The 27 T cell receptor beta chains below come from one sample, sequenced in a study of neoadjuvant nivolumab and ipilimumab in lung cancer. The assay was immunoSEQ multiplex PCR, and TCRdb's table has in-frame clones only and misses some. The sample lists approximately 23,000 clones, 82% occurring once. Here the sequenced sample was peripheral blood, taken before neoadjuvant nivolumab, alone or with ipilimumab. These receptors were collected from an adult with non-small cell lung cancer.

V gene TRBV7-9 combines with J gene TRBJ2-3; D may be TRBD1 (6 bases). Trimming cost V 7 bases and J 0 bases, with 11 bases left between them. The CDR3 covers 14 residues. Germline-derived CDR1 and CDR2 are SEHNR and FQNEAQ (reference sequence). CDR3 amino acids: CASTHQGSTDTQYF. The CDR3 coding sequence is TGTGCCAGCACTCATCAGGGGAGCACAGATACGCAGTATTTT.

This chain links TRBV18 with TRBJ2-6, with 8 positions matching TRBD2. Germline V CDR1 and CDR2: KGHSH, LQKENI. Losses at the gene ends were 3 bases for V and 2 bases for J; bases not matched to a gene: 9. This CDR3 region has 18 residues. CDR3 sequence reads: CASSPVLSGKAGANVLTF. The CDR3 DNA reads as TGTGCCAGCTCACCTGTCCTTAGCGGGAAAGCTGGGGCCAACGTCCTGACTTTC.

V usage is TRBV29-1 and J usage is TRBJ1-1; possible D gene TRBD1, 5 bases. V was clipped by 6 bases and J by 3 bases, with 11 bases between them. The CDR3 runs to 12 residues. Germline-derived CDR1 and CDR2 are SQVTM and ANQGSEA. CDR3 sequence (DNA): TGCAGCGTACAGGATTTCGACACTGAAGCTTTCTTT. Amino acids: CSVQDFDTEAFF.

This rearrangement joins TRBV6-5 to TRBJ1-1, with unresolved D. Germline assignment: CDR1 MNHEY and CDR2 SVGAGI. The CDR3 is 13 residues long. Trimming took off 2 bases at V and 1 base at J, with 5 bases between the two ends. The CDR3 is CASSYEGNTEAFF. The CDR3 DNA reads TGTGCCAGCAGTTACGAGGGGAACACTGAAGCTTTCTTT.

The chain employs TRBV9 and TRBJ1-1; unclear D gene. V was shortened by 2 bases and J by 1 base, with 9 bases between the two germline ends. The length of the CDR3 is 14 residues. The germline CDR1 and CDR2 sequences are SGDLS and YYNGEE. CDR3 residues: CASSVGQQNTEAFF. The CDR3 DNA sequence: TGTGCCAGCAGCGTCGGGCAGCAGAACACTGAAGCTTTCTTT.

This clone has only one observation. J is TRBJ1-2 and V is TRBV18; 9 bases line up with TRBD1. Germline V gene sequence: CDR1 KGHSH, CDR2 LQKENI. The CDR3 is 15 amino acids. V was pared by 3 bases and J by 6 bases, with 8 bases of the junction left unmatched. CDR3 protein: CASSPGQGTADGYTF. The CDR3 DNA is TGTGCCAGCTCACCGGGACAGGGTACGGCCGATGGCTACACCTTC.

J is TRBJ2-2 and V is TRBV18; no definite D call. This CDR3 has 17 amino acids. Germline-derived CDR1 and CDR2 are KGHSH and LQKENI. V gave up 3 bases and J gave up 1 base, with 15 bases separating them. CDR3 bases: TGTGCCAGCTCACCTGCGATCACAGAACAGAACACCGGGGAGCTGTTTTTT. Translated: CASSPAITEQNTGELFF. Variable domain in full (rest from reference TRBV18 and TRBJ2-2): NAGVMQNPRHLVRRRGQEARLRCSPMKGHSHVYWYRQLPEEGLKFMVYLQKENIIDESGMPKERFSAEFPKEGPSILRIQQVVRGDSAAYFCASSPAITEQNTGELFFGEGSRLTVL.

The chain is built from TRBV5-6 and TRBJ1-2; 7 bases line up with TRBD1. Germline V gives CDR1 SGHDT, CDR2 YYEEEE. The V segment lost 4 bases and the J segment 0 bases; nucleotides outside the gene matches: 6. This CDR3 is built from 15 residues. The CDR3 sequence is CASSLGTAANYGYTF. The CDR3 DNA sequence: TGTGCCAGCAGCCTTGGGACAGCAGCTAACTATGGCTACACCTTC.

The table lists this clone with a few counts. The rearrangement uses TRBV18 and TRBJ2-7; TRBD1 agrees at 8 bases. J gave up 2 bases and V 2 bases, and 5 bases lay outside the gene matches. From germline, CDR1 is KGHSH and CDR2 LQKENI. The CDR3 sequence is 15 residues long. CDR3 DNA sequence: TGTGCCAGCTCACCAAGGGACAGGCCCCCCTACGAGCAGTACTTC. As protein: CASSPRDRPPYEQYF.

The CDR3 is CAISPGRGRTEAFF. CDR3 DNA: TGTGCCATCAGCCCAGGGAGGGGGCGTACTGAAGCTTTCTTT. The genes are TRBV10-3 and TRBJ1-1, with 7 bases aligning to TRBD1. The germline V gene encodes CDR1 ENHRY and CDR2 SYGVKD. J gave up 5 bases and V 6 bases, and 9 bases lay outside the gene matches. CDR3 length: 14 residues.

J is TRBJ2-2 and V is TRBV12-5, with 10 bases aligning to TRBD1. Germline CDR1 and CDR2: LGHNT and FRNRAP. This CDR3 has 18 residues. V lost 2 bases, J lost 4 bases, and 10 bases stayed unmatched. CDR3 region: CASGLSRTGGRFTGELFF. The CDR3 DNA reads as TGTGCTAGTGGTTTGTCCCGGACAGGGGGTCGTTTCACCGGGGAGCTGTTTTTT.

The chain couples TRBV7-3 to TRBJ1-2; 9 bases match TRBD1. J gave up 8 bases and V 3 bases, and 10 bases lay outside the gene matches. The CDR3 runs to 15 residues. The germline CDR1 and CDR2 sequences are SGHTA and FQGTGA. The CDR3 DNA is TGTGCCAGCAGCTTCTATGGACAGGGGCTGGGGGGCTACACCTTC. As protein: CASSFYGQGLGGYTF.

The chain links TRBV6-1 to TRBJ1-1, with no clear D. This CDR3 contains 15 residues. V lost 5 bases to trimming and J lost 1 base, with 14 bases between them. Germline V gene lookup returns CDR1 MNHNS and CDR2 SASEGT. DNA of the CDR3: TGTGCCAGCAGTTTCGTATCAGTGGCGAACACTGAAGCTTTCTTT. Translating gives CASSFVSVANTEAFF.

This chain joins TRBV29-1 and TRBJ2-5; 11 bases agree with TRBD2. The CDR3 runs 13 residues. After removal of 6 bases from V and 5 bases from J, the junction contained 5 bases not matched to a gene. CDR1 is SQVTM, CDR2 ANQGSEA, per germline. The CDR3 loop is CSVRTSGRETQYF. The CDR3 coding sequence is TGCAGCGTCCGGACTAGCGGGCGGGAGACCCAGTACTTC.

V usage is TRBV28 and J usage is TRBJ1-4; 7 nucleotides align to TRBD1. With V trimmed by 6 bases and J by 2 bases, 6 bases remained unmatched. This CDR3 is 15 amino acids long. CDR1 is MDHEN, CDR2 SYDVKM, per germline. The CDR3, as DNA: TGTGCCAGCAGGAGGGGGCCGGGGACTAATGAAAAACTGTTTTTT. This sequence encodes CASRRGPGTNEKLFF.

This chain connects TRBV6-5 to TRBJ2-7; D is undetermined. The V gene lost 6 bases and the J gene lost 1 base, with 10 bases spanning the gap. Germline CDR1 and CDR2: MNHEY and SVGAGI. This CDR3 has 13 amino acids. The CDR3: CASRGSASYEQYF. The CDR3 DNA reads as TGTGCCAGCAGGGGATCCGCATCCTACGAGCAGTACTTC.

The CDR3 region is CASSLEPGLPLGPYEQYF. In DNA, the CDR3 is TGTGCCAGCAGCTTAGAGCCAGGGTTGCCCTTAGGGCCCTACGAGCAGTACTTC. The chain uses TRBV7-2 and TRBJ2-7; tentative D call: TRBD1 (5 bases). The V and J ends lost 1 base and 2 bases respectively, with 21 bases between them. Germline loops: CDR1 SGHTA, CDR2 FQGNSA. The CDR3 spans 18 residues.

This clone was seen only a few times. This chain joins TRBV9 and TRBJ2-4, with a weak D call TRBD2 (6 bases). V gave up 6 bases and J gave up 8 bases, with 18 bases separating them. Germline V gene sequence: CDR1 SGDLS, CDR2 YYNGEE. The CDR3 sequence is 14 residues long. DNA for the CDR3: TGTGCCAGCACTTCCGGTGGGGAGGCGGACATTCAGTACTTC. Translation: CASTSGGEADIQYF.

V and J are TRBV28 and TRBJ2-5; D remains unclear. Trimming shortened V by 5 bases and J by 4 bases, and 14 bases separated the two germline ends. Germline V gene data show CDR1 as MDHEN and CDR2 as SYDVKM. The CDR3 totals 14 residues. The CDR3 nucleotides are TGTGCCAGCAGTAAACCGCGGCCCGGAGAGACCCAGTACTTC. This encodes CASSKPRPGETQYF.

This clone was seen only a few times. V is TRBV27 and J is TRBJ1-5; D gene uncertain. Trimming left V 6 bases short and J 7 bases short, with 13 bases between. CDR3 length equals 13 residues. Germline V gene data show CDR1 as MNHEY and CDR2 as SMNVEV (reference sequence). CDR3 amino acids: CASRGSRAQPQHF. The CDR3 region has the DNA TGTGCCAGCAGGGGGTCGCGAGCACAGCCCCAGCATTTT.

The V gene is TRBV5-5, the J gene TRBJ2-5; D may correspond to TRBD1 or TRBD2 (7 bases each). There are 14 residues in the CDR3. V shed 4 bases and J shed 4 bases, with 14 bases lying between them. Germline V gene data show CDR1 as SGHKS and CDR2 as YYEKEE (reference sequence). The CDR3 loop is CASSHRGGGETQYF. The CDR3 DNA sequence: TGTGCCAGCAGCCACAGGGGAGGGGGAGAGACCCAGTACTTC.

V is TRBV30 and J is TRBJ2-7; no clear D gene. The CDR3 is made up of 10 amino acids. Germline values: CDR1 GTSNPN, CDR2 SVGIG (reference sequence). Deletions cut 7 bases from V and 7 bases from J, with 11 bases between. The CDR3 DNA reads as TGTGCCTTCTCCGTCATGGAGCAGTACTTC. Protein product: CAFSVMEQYF.

V gene TRBV5-5 combines with J gene TRBJ1-5, with a tentative D call TRBD1 (5 bases). The germline V and J ends were trimmed by 5 bases and 2 bases, with 11 bases remaining between them. Germline values: CDR1 SGHKS, CDR2 YYEKEE (reference sequence). The CDR3 is 14 residues long. CDR3: CASRPGVGNQPQHF. The DNA for the CDR3 is TGTGCCAGCAGACCGGGGGTGGGCAATCAGCCCCAGCATTTT.

V and J are TRBV4-2 and TRBJ2-6; perhaps TRBD1 as D (5 bases). The germline gives CDR1 LGHNA, CDR2 YNFKEQ. Deletions cut 4 bases from V and 3 bases from J, with 13 bases between. The CDR3 is 16 residues long. The DNA of the CDR3 is TGTGCCAGCAGCCCGGACAACCCTGGTGGGGCCAACGTCCTGACTTTC. This gives the protein CASSPDNPGGANVLTF.

This rearrangement joins TRBV7-3 to TRBJ1-3; tentatively, D is TRBD1 (6 bases). With 5 bases removed from V and 0 bases from J, the gap between germline ends came to 11 bases. This CDR3 has 15 residues. From germline, CDR1 is SGHTA and CDR2 FQGTGA. In nucleotides, the CDR3 is TGTGCCAGCAGCCCAGACAGGAGCTCTGGAAACACCATATATTTT. Translated, it gives CASSPDRSSGNTIYF. Full variable domain (outside the CDR3, taken from reference TRBV7-3 and TRBJ1-3): GAGVSQTPSNKVTEKGKYVELRCDPISGHTALYWYRQSLGQGPEFLIYFQGTGAADDSGLPNDRFFAVRPEGSVSTLKIQRTERGDSAVYLCASSPDRSSGNTIYFGEGSWLTVV.

This chain connects TRBV29-1 to TRBJ1-1; no definite D call. V dropped 5 bases and J dropped 0 bases, with 10 bases sitting between them. Per germline, CDR1 SQVTM and CDR2 ANQGSEA. There are 13 residues in the CDR3. The CDR3 nucleotides are TGCAGCGTTAGCACGGCCCTGAACACTGAAGCTTTCTTT. This translates into CSVSTALNTEAFF.

The chain links TRBV29-1 to TRBJ1-1; no clear D. The CDR3 runs 14 residues. Germline values: CDR1 SQVTM, CDR2 ANQGSEA. V lost 7 bases, J lost 1 base, and 16 bases lay in between. CDR3 DNA sequence: TGCAGCGGCGCCCTCCCCGGGTCGAACACTGAAGCTTTCTTT. It translates to CSGALPGSNTEAFF.